This is a list of T cell receptor beta chains from one sample in a study of Graves' ophthalmopathy and Graves' hyperthyroidism. In TCRdb, the multiplex PCR reads were re-called with MiXCR into one record per CDR3 protein. The repertoire holds fewer than 600,000 distinct CDR3 sequences, with approximately 15% as singletons. Sequencing used blood. These receptors came from a woman in her twenties or thirties with Graves' ophthalmopathy. CDR3s leave out the opening cysteine and the closing phenylalanine or tryptophan.

CDR3aa: ASSGDRGVPGELF
v_gene: TRBV6-1
j_gene: TRBJ2-2

CDR3aa: ASSLAAPGAGNTIY
v_gene: TRBV5-1
j_gene: TRBJ1-3

CDR3aa: ATTPGQGVGEQY
v_gene: TRBV24-1
j_gene: TRBJ2-7

CDR3aa: ASSLQGSLNTEAF
v_gene: TRBV4-2
j_gene: TRBJ1-1

CDR3aa: ASSTSLWGYEQY
v_gene: TRBV19
j_gene: TRBJ2-7

CDR3aa: ASSLDRSLSYEQY
v_gene: TRBV5-1
j_gene: TRBJ2-7

CDR3aa: ASSLPLAGAGEQY
v_gene: TRBV7-2
j_gene: TRBJ2-7

CDR3aa: ASSNGF
v_gene: TRBV28
j_gene: TRBJ1-1

CDR3aa: ASSLDWGTGGYT
v_gene: TRBV11-2
j_gene: TRBJ1-2

CDR3aa: ASNFRGASNQPQH
v_gene: TRBV19
j_gene: TRBJ1-5

CDR3aa: ASSMTGGGYT
v_gene: TRBV12-3/TRBV12-4
j_gene: TRBJ1-2

CDR3aa: ASRRGTQY
v_gene: TRBV11-2
j_gene: TRBJ2-5

CDR3aa: ASSPSTGGELF
v_gene: TRBV12-3/TRBV12-4
j_gene: TRBJ2-2

CDR3aa: ATSRVKVLETQY
v_gene: TRBV15
j_gene: TRBJ2-5

CDR3aa: VSSQGSTEAF
v_gene: TRBV14
j_gene: TRBJ1-1

CDR3aa: ASRPRTGTYSNQPQH
v_gene: TRBV28
j_gene: TRBJ1-5

CDR3aa: TSSTTPSYEQY
v_gene: TRBV7-9
j_gene: TRBJ2-7

CDR3aa: ASSRGQKYEQY
v_gene: TRBV7-2
j_gene: TRBJ2-7

CDR3aa: ASSTGTDTGELF
v_gene: TRBV6-1
j_gene: TRBJ2-2

CDR3aa: ATSDGSNQPQH
v_gene: TRBV6-1
j_gene: TRBJ1-5

CDR3aa: ASSSTKGGLYEQY
v_gene: TRBV11-2
j_gene: TRBJ2-7

CDR3aa: ASTPQSSTDTQY
v_gene: TRBV6-1
j_gene: TRBJ2-3

CDR3aa: ASTSGGSPLH
v_gene: TRBV12-3/TRBV12-4
j_gene: TRBJ1-6

CDR3aa: ASSLWPDYSNQPQH
v_gene: TRBV5-6
j_gene: TRBJ1-5

CDR3aa: ASSRGHLNTEAF
v_gene: TRBV12-3/TRBV12-4
j_gene: TRBJ1-1

CDR3aa: ASTPSAAQETQY
v_gene: TRBV12-3/TRBV12-4
j_gene: TRBJ2-5

CDR3aa: SARDLVSPGMETQY
v_gene: TRBV20-1
j_gene: TRBJ2-5

CDR3aa: ASSQAWGDTEAF
v_gene: TRBV4-2
j_gene: TRBJ1-1

CDR3aa: ASGEQGDPYEQY
v_gene: TRBV28
j_gene: TRBJ2-7

CDR3aa: ASSIRGPPQQTQY
v_gene: TRBV19
j_gene: TRBJ2-5

CDR3aa: ASSLDRGYGYT
v_gene: TRBV12-3/TRBV12-4
j_gene: TRBJ1-2

CDR3aa: ASSINGYT
v_gene: TRBV12-3/TRBV12-4
j_gene: TRBJ1-2

CDR3aa: ASSPLTRRATYEQY
v_gene: TRBV6-1
j_gene: TRBJ2-7

CDR3aa: AISPSQGDQETQY
v_gene: TRBV10-3
j_gene: TRBJ2-5

CDR3aa: ASSRKEKGNYGYT
v_gene: TRBV28
j_gene: TRBJ1-2

CDR3aa: ASSPDGGMWNTGELF
v_gene: TRBV5-1
j_gene: TRBJ2-2

CDR3aa: SAREGSHTEAF
v_gene: TRBV20-1
j_gene: TRBJ1-1

CDR3aa: ASSPLRGRNTEAF
v_gene: TRBV27
j_gene: TRBJ1-1

CDR3aa: ASTEGGRAGGSPLH
v_gene: TRBV6-1
j_gene: TRBJ1-6

CDR3aa: ASSFPRQSNTEAF
v_gene: TRBV28
j_gene: TRBJ1-1

CDR3aa: ASSYSGLGGYGYT
v_gene: TRBV6-5
j_gene: TRBJ1-2

CDR3aa: ASSKWTETVYEQY
v_gene: TRBV19
j_gene: TRBJ2-7

CDR3aa: ASSQGDREYGGYT
v_gene: TRBV4-1
j_gene: TRBJ1-2

CDR3aa: ASSLEVNTEAF
v_gene: TRBV7-9
j_gene: TRBJ1-1

CDR3aa: ASSGPIFNYGYT
v_gene: TRBV6-1
j_gene: TRBJ1-2

CDR3aa: ATRGGATNTEAF
v_gene: TRBV6-5
j_gene: TRBJ1-1

CDR3aa: ASSLNPTRDYNSPLH
v_gene: TRBV13
j_gene: TRBJ1-6

CDR3aa: ASNSQGSPLH
v_gene: TRBV12-3/TRBV12-4
j_gene: TRBJ1-6

CDR3aa: ASSSTAKVSGELF
v_gene: TRBV5-1
j_gene: TRBJ2-2

CDR3aa: ATSDRLQGDLGGYT
v_gene: TRBV24-1
j_gene: TRBJ1-2

CDR3aa: ASRGDRRAF
v_gene: TRBV6-1
j_gene: TRBJ1-1

CDR3aa: SAWGQGAHEQY
v_gene: TRBV20-1
j_gene: TRBJ2-7

CDR3aa: ASSLEAGRETQY
v_gene: TRBV12-3/TRBV12-4
j_gene: TRBJ2-5

CDR3aa: ASSPRVRETQY
v_gene: TRBV7-3
j_gene: TRBJ2-5

CDR3aa: ASSSLTGRDNSPLH
v_gene: TRBV5-5
j_gene: TRBJ1-6

CDR3aa: AWSYGSSGNTIY
v_gene: TRBV30
j_gene: TRBJ1-3

CDR3aa: ASSLTGGGRLPNQPQH
v_gene: TRBV28
j_gene: TRBJ1-5

CDR3aa: ASSPPGQGRNQPQH
v_gene: TRBV12-3/TRBV12-4
j_gene: TRBJ1-5